This section outlines one T cell receptor (beta chain) sequence together with its context. The source of the sample is a study of blood T cell repertoires in COVID-19. CDR1 is MNHEY and CDR2 is SMNVEV in the germline V gene (reference sequence). Trimming took 0 bases from V and 1 from J, leaving 10 bases between them. This CDR3 spans 16 amino acids. The method was immunoSEQ multiplex PCR; TCRdb's version includes in-frame clones alone and lacks a portion of them. The sample has 55,000 or so clones, approximately 90% seen once. The sequence derives from a man aged 40-49 years with acute or convalescent COVID-19. This chain uses TRBV27 with TRBJ2-1; tentative D call: TRBD2 (6 bases). The specimen sequenced was peripheral blood. Here the CDR3 DNA reads TGTGCCAGCAGTTTATCCTCGGCGGGGTCCTACAATGAGCAGTTCTTC. Protein sequence: CASSLSSAGSYNEQFF.